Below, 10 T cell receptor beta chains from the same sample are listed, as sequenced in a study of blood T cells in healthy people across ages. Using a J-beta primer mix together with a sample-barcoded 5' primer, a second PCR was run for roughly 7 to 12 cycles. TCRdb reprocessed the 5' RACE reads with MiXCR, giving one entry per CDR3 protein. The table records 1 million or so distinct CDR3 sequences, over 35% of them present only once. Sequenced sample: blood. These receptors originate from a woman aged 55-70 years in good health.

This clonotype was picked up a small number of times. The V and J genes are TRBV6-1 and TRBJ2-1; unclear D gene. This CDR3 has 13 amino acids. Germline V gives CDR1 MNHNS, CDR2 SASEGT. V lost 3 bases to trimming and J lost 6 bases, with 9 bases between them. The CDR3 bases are TGTGCCAGCAGTGATGCCCCGACCAATGAGCAGTTCTTC. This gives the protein CASSDAPTNEQFF.

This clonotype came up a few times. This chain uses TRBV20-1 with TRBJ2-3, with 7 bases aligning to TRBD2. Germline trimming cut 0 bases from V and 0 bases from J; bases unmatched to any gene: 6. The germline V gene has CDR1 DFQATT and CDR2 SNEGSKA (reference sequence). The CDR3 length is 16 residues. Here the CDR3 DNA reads TGCAGTGCTAGAGATAAACTAGCGTTTAGCACAGATACGCAGTATTTT. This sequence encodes CSARDKLAFSTDTQYF.

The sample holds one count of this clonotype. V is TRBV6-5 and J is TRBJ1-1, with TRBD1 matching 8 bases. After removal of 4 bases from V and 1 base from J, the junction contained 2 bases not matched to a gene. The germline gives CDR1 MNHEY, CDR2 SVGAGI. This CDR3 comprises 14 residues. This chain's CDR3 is CASSWTGKNTEAFF. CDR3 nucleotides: TGTGCCAGCAGTTGGACAGGGAAGAACACTGAAGCTTTCTTT.

CDR3 DNA: TGTGCCAGCAGCCATGACAGCCTCTATAATTCACCCCTCCACTTT. This encodes CASSHDSLYNSPLHF. The chain has TRBV7-2 and TRBJ1-6; D is possibly TRBD1 (5 bases). Trimming removed 5 bases from V and 3 bases from J, with 11 bases in between. This CDR3 has 15 residues. CDR1 is SGHTA, CDR2 FQGNSA, per germline.

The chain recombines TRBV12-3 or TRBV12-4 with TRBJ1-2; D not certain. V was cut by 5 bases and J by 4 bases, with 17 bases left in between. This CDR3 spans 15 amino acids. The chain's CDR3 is CASSPSLERLYGYTF. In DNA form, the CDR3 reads TGTGCCAGCAGTCCCTCCTTGGAGAGACTCTATGGCTACACCTTC.

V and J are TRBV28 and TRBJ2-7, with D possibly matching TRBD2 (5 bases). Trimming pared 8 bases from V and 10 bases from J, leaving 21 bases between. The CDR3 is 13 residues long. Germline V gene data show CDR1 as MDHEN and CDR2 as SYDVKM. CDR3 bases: TGTGCCAGCCACCGGGGAGACAAGAAGTCCCAGTACTTC. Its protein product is CASHRGDKKSQYF.

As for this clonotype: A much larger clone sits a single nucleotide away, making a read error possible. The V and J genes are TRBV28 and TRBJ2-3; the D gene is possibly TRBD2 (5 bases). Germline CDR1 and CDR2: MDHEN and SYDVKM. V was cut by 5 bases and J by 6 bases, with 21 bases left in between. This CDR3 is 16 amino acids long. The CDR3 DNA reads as TGTGCCAGCAGTCCGACGGCACTAGTGGGAGCTGATACGCAGTATTTT. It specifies CASSPTALVGADTQYF.

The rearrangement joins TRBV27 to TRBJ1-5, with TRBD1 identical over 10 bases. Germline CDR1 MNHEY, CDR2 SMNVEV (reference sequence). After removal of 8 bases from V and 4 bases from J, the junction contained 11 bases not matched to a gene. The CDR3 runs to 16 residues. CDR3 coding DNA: TGTGCCAGCCGTAAACTGGGGACAGGGGCAAATCAGCCCCAGCATTTT. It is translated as CASRKLGTGANQPQHF.

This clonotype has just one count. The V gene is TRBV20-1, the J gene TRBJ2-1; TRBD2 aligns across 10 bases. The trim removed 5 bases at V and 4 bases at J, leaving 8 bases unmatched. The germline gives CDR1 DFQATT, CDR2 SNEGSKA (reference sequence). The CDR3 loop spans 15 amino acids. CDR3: CSAGRTSGRYNEQFF. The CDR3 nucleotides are TGCAGTGCTGGAAGGACTAGCGGCCGATACAATGAGCAGTTCTTC.

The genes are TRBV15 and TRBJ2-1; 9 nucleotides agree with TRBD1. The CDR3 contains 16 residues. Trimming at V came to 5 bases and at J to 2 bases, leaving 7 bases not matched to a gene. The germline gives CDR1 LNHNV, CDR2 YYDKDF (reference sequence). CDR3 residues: CATSARTGATYNEQFF. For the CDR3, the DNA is TGTGCCACCAGCGCCCGGACAGGGGCAACCTACAATGAGCAGTTCTTC.